Shown below are 27 T cell receptor beta chains from a single sample sequenced in a study of cytomegalovirus exposure and HLA in healthy donors (dated by TCRdb to about 2017). The protocol used for the library was the immunoSEQ multiplex PCR assay. For the multiplex PCR, a mixture combining 60 forward primers for TCR Vbeta segments and 13 reverse primers for TCR Jbeta segments was used. The immuneACCESS repertoire file appears here via TCRdb, limited to in-frame rearrangements. These files lack a portion of the clones; in checked studies, under half of the deficit traces to unresolved V genes, and the cause of the others is not known. The sample table holds about 200,000 clones, of which roughly three quarters were seen once. The top ten constitute about 0.36% of the sample. Sequenced input: PBMCs. All receptors come from a male donor in good health and CMV-seropositive.

This clone was recorded a few times. The rearrangement joins TRBV7-3 to TRBJ2-1, with D possibly matching TRBD2 (6 bases). CDR1 is SGHTA and CDR2 is FQGTGA in the germline V gene. The CDR3 sequence is 13 residues long. V gave up 4 bases and J gave up 3 bases, with 7 bases separating them. In DNA, the CDR3 is TGTGCCAGCAGCTCGGGACTCTACAATGAGCAGTTCTTC. As protein: CASSSGLYNEQFF.

The genes are TRBV5-1 and TRBJ1-1, with a weak D call TRBD1 (6 bases). CDR3 size: 14 residues. Trimming pared 0 bases from V and 3 bases from J, leaving 9 bases between. From germline, CDR1 is SGHRS and CDR2 YFSETQ. The CDR3 sequence: CASSLAGGYTEAFF. DNA of the CDR3: TGCGCCAGCAGCTTGGCTGGGGGCTACACTGAAGCTTTCTTT.

This chain links TRBV9 with TRBJ1-2, with TRBD1 matching over 8 bases. The CDR3 has 15 amino acids. The V and J ends lost 3 bases and 2 bases, in that order; junction bases with no gene match: 6. Germline V lookup: CDR1 SGDLS, CDR2 YYNGEE. As DNA, the CDR3 is TGTGCCAGCAGCGCTGCTGGACAGGGAAACTATGGCTACACCTTC. Protein: CASSAAGQGNYGYTF.

The rearrangement joins TRBV6-4 to TRBJ2-7, with TRBD1 as a possible D gene (6 bases). Germline CDR1 is MRHNA and CDR2 is SNTAGT. The CDR3 totals 13 residues. The V and J ends lost 2 bases and 5 bases respectively, with 10 bases between them. For the CDR3, the DNA is TGTGCCAGCAGTGACGTACAGGGCGACGAGCAGTACTTC. This gives the protein CASSDVQGDEQYF.

This chain uses TRBV5-6 with TRBJ2-7; D uncertain. Germline CDR1 reads SGHDT; CDR2 reads YYEEEE. This CDR3 spans 15 amino acids. Trimming took 4 bases from V and 0 from J, leaving 14 bases between them. CDR3 in amino acids: CASSPSSLTSYEQYF. CDR3 sequence (DNA): TGTGCCAGCAGCCCGTCGAGCCTCACCTCCTACGAGCAGTACTTC. The variable domain in full, with the rest retrieved from reference TRBV5-6 and TRBJ2-7, is DAGVTQSPTHLIKTRGQQVTLRCSPKSGHDTVSWYQQALGQGPQFIFQYYEEEERQRGNFPDRFSGHQFPNYSSELNVNALLLGDSALYLCASSPSSLTSYEQYFGPGTRLTVT.

This chain uses TRBV18 with TRBJ2-1; tentatively, D is TRBD1 (6 bases). The germline V gene has CDR1 KGHSH and CDR2 LQKENI. The V end lost 2 bases, the J end lost 9 bases, and 11 bases lay between the germline ends. There are 13 residues in the CDR3. The CDR3 here is CASSPARGGEQFF. The CDR3 region has the DNA TGTGCCAGCTCACCAGCCAGAGGGGGTGAGCAGTTCTTC.

In this sample, this clone turned up once. Because it lacks the conserved phenylalanine or tryptophan at the end, this CDR3 is likely a read error. The chain carries TRBV7-2 and TRBJ1-1, with a possible D match to TRBD1 (6 bases). This CDR3 has 17 residues. Trimming left V 5 bases short and J 0 bases short, with 19 bases between. Germline V CDR1 and CDR2: SGHTA, FQGNSA. This CDR3 is CASSIVPLGQLNTEAFL. CDR3 nucleotides: TGTGCCAGCAGCATAGTCCCCCTCGGACAGTTGAACACTGAAGCTTTCCTT.

This clone has only one observation. The chain recombines TRBV19 with TRBJ1-3; D is uncertain. The CDR3 loop spans 14 amino acids. With 4 bases removed from V and 0 bases from J, the gap between germline ends came to 7 bases. Germline CDR1 LNHDA, CDR2 SQIVND (reference sequence). The CDR3 is CASSNLLSGNTIYF. CDR3 nucleotides: TGTGCCAGTAGTAACCTACTCTCTGGAAACACCATATATTTT.

This clone was found once. The V call is TRBV29-1, the J call TRBJ1-4; D gene unclear. Per germline, CDR1 SQVTM and CDR2 ANQGSEA. The CDR3 is 14 amino acids. V dropped 7 bases and J dropped 0 bases, with 12 bases sitting between them. The chain's CDR3 is CSAGRGATNEKLFF. The DNA for the CDR3 is TGCAGCGCTGGACGGGGTGCAACTAATGAAAAACTGTTTTTT.

V gene TRBV6-6 combines with J gene TRBJ2-7; 10 bases map to TRBD2. This CDR3 is 15 amino acids long. V lost 5 bases to trimming and J lost 2 bases; unmatched junction nucleotides: 6. Germline loops: CDR1 MNHNY, CDR2 SVGAGI (reference sequence). The CDR3 DNA reads as TGTGCCAGCAGTATTCTAGCGGGGGAGGCCTACGAGCAGTACTTC. The encoded protein is CASSILAGEAYEQYF.

This clone was detected only a few times. V usage is TRBV5-1 and J usage is TRBJ2-1; 7 bases are a match to TRBD2. Germline CDR1 is SGHRS and CDR2 is YFSETQ. V lost 3 bases and J lost 8; bases outside the gene matches: 8. This CDR3 has 14 amino acids. The CDR3 DNA reads as TGCGCCAGCAGCTCCGTGGCGGGGAGGGATGAGCAGTTCTTC. It encodes CASSSVAGRDEQFF.

V usage is TRBV7-2 and J usage is TRBJ2-5; 7 nucleotides agree with TRBD1. Unmatched junction bases numbered 12, after V lost 3 bases and J lost 2 bases. The CDR3 has 17 amino acids. The germline V gene has CDR1 SGHTA and CDR2 FQGNSA. CDR3 nucleotide sequence: TGTGCCAGCAGCTTGGGATTTTCAGGGGGTGGTCAAGAGACCCAGTACTTC. Residues: CASSLGFSGGGQETQYF.

The chain's CDR3 is CASSLGGWADTQYF. In nucleotides, the CDR3 is TGTGCCAGCAGCTTAGGCGGGTGGGCAGATACGCAGTATTTT. The chain is built from TRBV7-3 and TRBJ2-3, with D possibly TRBD2 on 5 matching bases. This CDR3 has 14 residues. V lost 2 bases and J lost 4, with 10 bases in between. CDR1 SGHTA and CDR2 FQGTGA come from the germline V gene.

The genes are TRBV28 and TRBJ2-1; no firm D call. Between the trimmed V and J ends, which lost 2 bases and 8 bases, there was a span of 7 bases. CDR1 is MDHEN and CDR2 is SYDVKM in the germline V gene. This CDR3 region has 12 residues. The CDR3 DNA reads TGTGCCAGCAGTTTAGTACTGGATGAGCAGTTCTTC. It is translated as CASSLVLDEQFF.

The J gene is TRBJ1-5, the V gene TRBV5-6; the D gene is possibly TRBD1 (5 bases). CDR1 SGHDT and CDR2 YYEEEE come from the germline V gene. The CDR3 covers 15 residues. Trimming pared 1 base from V and 0 bases from J, leaving 8 bases between. CDR3 residues: CASSLRGNSNQPQHF. The CDR3 nucleotides are TGTGCCAGCAGCTTGAGGGGAAATAGCAATCAGCCCCAGCATTTT.

This clone was recorded a few times. This CDR3 reads CASSFSLPTDTQYF. The CDR3 DNA is TGTGCCAGCAGTTTTAGCTTACCCACAGATACGCAGTATTTT. The chain carries TRBV27 and TRBJ2-3; D not certain. The CDR3 totals 14 residues. The germline CDR1 and CDR2 sequences are MNHEY and SMNVEV (reference sequence). Trimming took off 3 bases at V and 2 bases at J, with 9 bases between the two ends.

The chain links TRBV7-2 to TRBJ1-1, with 9 bases lining up with TRBD1. V was clipped by 4 bases and J by 1 base; unmatched bases: 7. CDR1 is SGHTA and CDR2 is FQGNSA in the germline V gene. The CDR3 loop spans 16 amino acids. The CDR3 protein is CASSSSGTGRNTEAFF. The DNA of the CDR3 is TGTGCCAGCAGCTCCTCCGGGACAGGGAGGAACACTGAAGCTTTCTTT. The variable domain in full, completed from reference TRBV7-2 and TRBJ1-1, reads GAGVSQSPSNKVTEKGKDVELRCDPISGHTALYWYRQSLGQGLEFLIYFQGNSAPDKSGLPSDRFSAERTGGSVSTLTIQRTQQEDSAVYLCASSSSGTGRNTEAFFGQGTRLTVV.

The rearrangement joins TRBV9 to TRBJ2-2, with D possibly matching TRBD1 (5 bases). Germline loops: CDR1 SGDLS, CDR2 YYNGEE. The CDR3 sequence is 13 residues long. V dropped 3 bases and J dropped 7 bases, with 10 bases sitting between them. The DNA of the CDR3 is TGTGCCAGCAGCGCCGACCAGGGCGGGGAGCTGTTTTTT. Its protein is CASSADQGGELFF.

The table lists this clone with a few counts. The sample holds other DNA sequences that translate to the same CDR3. V and J are TRBV7-2 and TRBJ2-1, with 14 bases fitting TRBD2. Germline V lookup: CDR1 SGHTA, CDR2 FQGNSA. Trimming cost V 5 bases and J 10 bases; bases outside gene matches: 7. This CDR3 spans 15 amino acids. As DNA, the CDR3 is TGTGCCAGCAGCCTCGGGACTAGCGGGGGTTTGGAGCAGTTCTTC. It codes for CASSLGTSGGLEQFF.

There are a few counts of this clone. This chain connects TRBV4-3 to TRBJ1-2; possibly TRBD1 for D (5 bases). Trimming stripped 4 bases from V and 5 bases from J, with 20 bases between. The CDR3 extends over 16 amino acids. Germline V lookup: CDR1 LGHNA, CDR2 YSLEER. The CDR3 nucleotides are TGCGCCAGCAGCCTGAACCACGCCGGGACTCGGTATGGCTACACCTTC. It yields the protein CASSLNHAGTRYGYTF.

The J gene is TRBJ2-1, the V gene TRBV7-9, with TRBD2 identical over 7 bases. V was pared by 3 bases and J by 14 bases, with 7 bases of the junction left unmatched. The CDR3 totals 12 residues. Germline assignment: CDR1 SEHNR and CDR2 FQNEAQ (reference sequence). CDR3 DNA sequence: TGTGCCAGCAGCTTGGGGGGGACGGGGGAGTTCTTC. This encodes CASSLGGTGEFF.

Only one count was recorded for this clone. The genes are TRBV6-5 and TRBJ1-2; 7 bases line up with TRBD1. With V trimmed by 6 bases and J by 0 bases, 4 bases remained unmatched. In germline, CDR1 is MNHEY, CDR2 SVGAGI. The CDR3 contains 14 residues. CDR3 amino acids: CASRRQGTNYGYTF. The DNA of the CDR3 is TGTGCCAGCAGAAGACAGGGAACTAACTATGGCTACACCTTC.

The CDR3 loop reads CASSLALSGGNNEQFF. The DNA of the CDR3 is TGTGCCAGCAGCTTAGCGCTAAGCGGGGGAAACAATGAGCAGTTCTTC. The chain couples TRBV7-9 to TRBJ2-1; TRBD2 matches at 8 bases. This CDR3 has 16 residues. The trim removed 0 bases at V and 5 bases at J, leaving 6 bases unmatched. CDR1 SEHNR and CDR2 FQNEAQ come from the germline V gene (reference sequence).

The V gene is TRBV10-3, the J gene TRBJ2-7; 10 bases are shared with TRBD1. Germline assignment: CDR1 ENHRY and CDR2 SYGVKD. The CDR3 spans 15 residues. V dropped 11 bases and J dropped 5; count of bases not matched to a gene: 15. CDR3 in DNA: TGTGCCTCCACCTCTATGACAGGGGGCTACGACGAGCAGTACTTC. This sequence encodes CASTSMTGGYDEQYF.

This clone was recorded a few times. The gene calls are TRBV19 and TRBJ2-7; 10 nucleotides agree with TRBD2. The CDR3 runs to 17 residues. V gave up 0 bases and J gave up 5 bases; unmatched junction bases: 10. From germline, CDR1 is LNHDA and CDR2 SQIVND (reference sequence). CDR3 sequence: CASSIDRLAGVLNEQYF. In DNA form, the CDR3 reads TGTGCCAGTAGTATAGATCGGCTAGCGGGAGTCCTAAACGAGCAGTACTTC.

This clone was seen a single time. V is TRBV5-1 and J is TRBJ2-5; possibly TRBD2 for D (7 bases). There are 16 residues in the CDR3. V lost 0 bases, J lost 3 bases, and 15 bases lay in between. The germline CDR1 and CDR2 sequences are SGHRS and YFSETQ. DNA for the CDR3: TGCGCCAGCAGCTTGGAAGGGGGAGGGTATGAAGAGACCCAGTACTTC. It yields the protein CASSLEGGGYEETQYF. The variable domain in full, with the rest retrieved from reference TRBV5-1 and TRBJ2-5, is KAGVTQTPRYLIKTRGQQVTLSCSPISGHRSVSWYQQTPGQGLQFLFEYFSETQRNKGNFPGRFSGRQFSNSRSEMNVSTLELGDSALYLCASSLEGGGYEETQYFGPGTRLLVL.

J is TRBJ2-3 and V is TRBV2, with a tentative D call TRBD2 (7 bases). The CDR3 extends over 16 amino acids. Germline V lookup: CDR1 SNHLY, CDR2 FYNNEI. V was cut by 6 bases and J by 5 bases, with 21 bases left in between. The CDR3 sequence is CASSPNPGGQGDTQYF. CDR3 bases: TGTGCCAGCAGCCCTAACCCGGGGGGCCAGGGAGATACGCAGTATTTT.